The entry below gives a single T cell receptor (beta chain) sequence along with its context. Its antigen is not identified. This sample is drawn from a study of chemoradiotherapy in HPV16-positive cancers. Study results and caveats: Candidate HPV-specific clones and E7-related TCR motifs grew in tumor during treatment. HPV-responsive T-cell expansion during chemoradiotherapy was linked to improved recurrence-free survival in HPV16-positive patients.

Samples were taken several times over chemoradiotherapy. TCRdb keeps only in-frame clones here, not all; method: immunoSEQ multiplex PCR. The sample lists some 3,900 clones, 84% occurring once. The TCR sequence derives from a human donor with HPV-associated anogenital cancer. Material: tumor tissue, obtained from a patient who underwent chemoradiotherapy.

CDR3 sequence reads: CASSLTGDVEETQYF. DNA of the CDR3: TGTGCCAGCAGTCTGACAGGGGATGTGGAAGAGACCCAGTACTTC. The rearrangement uses TRBV2 and TRBJ2-5, with 8 bases aligning to TRBD1. The V gene's germline CDR1 is SNHLY and CDR2 FYNNEI. Trimming at V came to 5 bases and at J to 3 bases, leaving 8 bases not matched to a gene. The CDR3 length is 15 residues.